The clone carrying this T cell receptor beta chain was seen more than once but under ten times. The antigen remains unidentified. These data originate in a study of T cell responses to AZD1222 COVID-19 vaccine. Clones were read by immunoSEQ multiplex PCR, and TCRdb kept only the in-frame ones, dropping some. This table holds 90,000 to 150,000 clones, around 87% found once. General study findings and limits: Sampling captured repertoires only after the peak T cell response.

There are 12 residues in the CDR3. Per germline, CDR1 SQVTM and CDR2 ANQGSEA. Trimming removed 8 bases at V and 8 bases at J, with 18 bases between. The TCR sequence derives from an adult who received the AZD1222 COVID-19 vaccine. V usage is TRBV29-1 and J usage is TRBJ1-1, with a tentative D call TRBD1 (6 bases). This specimen was peripheral blood, taken 28 days after the second AZD1222 dose. This chain's CDR3 is CSSSLQGTEAFF. CDR3 coding DNA: TGCAGCTCTTCCTTACAGGGAACCGAAGCTTTCTTT.